This T cell receptor beta chain is drawn from a study of CD8+ T cells in alopecia areata. For the study at large: Treated patients' severity was scored by percentage of affected scalp area.

Extracted RNA was reverse transcribed, and the resulting cDNA served as sequencing template. The table came from immunoSEQ multiplex PCR; TCRdb's copy has only in-frame clones and leaves some out. The table shows about 180,000 clones, with 51% occurring only once. This clone showed up just a few times. Its antigen is unknown. The V gene lost 6 bases and the J gene lost 1 base, with 1 base spanning the gap. Germline CDR1 is SNHLY and CDR2 is FYNNEI. CDR3 length: 12 amino acids. The treatment is: oral pan-JAK inhibitor, 5-10 mg twice daily. Sampling of alopecia areata patients yielded lesional scalp punch biopsies as well as peripheral blood. Study-level points and caveats: Resident alphabeta T cells of normal skin are also sequenced in scalp samples. Scalp clonality and expanded CD8+ clones among the top 100 were significantly decreased by tofacitinib.

This receptor was identified in a human donor with alopecia areata. The specimen was CD8+ T cells sorted from blood, collected around week 53, from a patient treated with tofacitinib. The chain uses TRBV2 and TRBJ2-6, with D uncertain. In DNA form, the CDR3 reads TGTGCCAGCAGATCTGGGGCCAACGTCCTGACTTTC. Amino acid sequence: CASRSGANVLTF.